These T cell receptor beta chains were read from a single sample in a study of monozygotic twins with inflammatory bowel disease. TCRdb reprocessed the 5' RACE reads, with one entry per CDR3 protein and no DNA. Its clone listing holds over 90,000 distinct CDR3 sequences. The sequenced material came from blood. These receptors were taken from a human donor with ulcerative colitis or Crohn's disease, or a healthy co-twin of an affected twin (not recorded which). Each CDR3 is given with its conserved first and last residue.

J gene: TRBJ2-2
V gene: TRBV7-9
CDR3 protein: CASGRSTGELFF

J gene: TRBJ2-6
V gene: TRBV7-7
CDR3 protein: CASSLDTGANVLTF

J gene: TRBJ2-2
V gene: TRBV20-1
CDR3 protein: CSARGGRGELFF

J gene: TRBJ1-1
V gene: TRBV19
CDR3 protein: CASSMSGRTNTEAFF

J gene: TRBJ2-2
V gene: TRBV5-1
CDR3 protein: CASMNRMTNTGELFF

J gene: TRBJ2-7
V gene: TRBV5-5
CDR3 protein: CASGRTGDSYEQYF

J gene: TRBJ1-2
V gene: TRBV7-9
CDR3 protein: CASRSLANYGYTF

J gene: TRBJ2-7
V gene: TRBV5-1
CDR3 protein: CASTSGFVGVGEQYF

J gene: TRBJ2-1
V gene: TRBV6-1
CDR3 protein: CASSTGLAGYASYNEQFF

J gene: TRBJ2-7
V gene: TRBV6-2/TRBV6-3
CDR3 protein: CASSYSPAGREEQYF

J gene: TRBJ2-1
V gene: TRBV18
CDR3 protein: CASSPETDGPYNEQFF

J gene: TRBJ2-2
V gene: TRBV9
CDR3 protein: CASSGELGGTGELFF

J gene: TRBJ2-2
V gene: TRBV11-1
CDR3 protein: CASSRLAVGGELFF

J gene: TRBJ1-4
V gene: TRBV19
CDR3 protein: CASSGRGDEKLFF

J gene: TRBJ2-1
V gene: TRBV6-5
CDR3 protein: CATAYRDSNNEQFF

J gene: TRBJ2-3
V gene: TRBV9
CDR3 protein: CASSVGTKADTQYF

J gene: TRBJ1-5
V gene: TRBV12-3/TRBV12-4
CDR3 protein: CASSFGNSNQPQHF

J gene: TRBJ2-2
V gene: TRBV6-4
CDR3 protein: CASSSTRNTGELFF

J gene: TRBJ1-1
V gene: TRBV6-5
CDR3 protein: CASSSTGAGNTEAFF

J gene: TRBJ2-7
V gene: TRBV27
CDR3 protein: CASSLSGGSYEQYF

J gene: TRBJ2-7
V gene: TRBV20-1
CDR3 protein: CSATTESSYEQYF

J gene: TRBJ2-2
V gene: TRBV19
CDR3 protein: CASSPGTSGRYIAGELFF

J gene: TRBJ2-6
V gene: TRBV5-1
CDR3 protein: CASSLVALAGANVLTF

J gene: TRBJ1-5
V gene: TRBV11-2
CDR3 protein: CASSLDRGFHQPQHF

J gene: TRBJ1-6
V gene: TRBV5-1
CDR3 protein: CASSLAAGARNSPLHF

J gene: TRBJ2-3
V gene: TRBV20-1
CDR3 protein: CSARISGGRGTDTQYF

J gene: TRBJ2-3
V gene: TRBV5-1
CDR3 protein: CASSPPTSGSSDTQYF

J gene: TRBJ1-1
V gene: TRBV12-3/TRBV12-4
CDR3 protein: CASSLFAENTEAFF

J gene: TRBJ1-6
V gene: TRBV6-5
CDR3 protein: CASSYSRGKALHF

J gene: TRBJ1-5
V gene: TRBV19
CDR3 protein: CASHDRDNQPQHF

J gene: TRBJ2-7
V gene: TRBV28
CDR3 protein: CATQGVPSYEQYF

J gene: TRBJ1-1
V gene: TRBV5-1
CDR3 protein: CASSYGQSGTEAFF

J gene: TRBJ2-3
V gene: TRBV7-2
CDR3 protein: CASSLAGTSGTDTQYF

J gene: TRBJ1-6
V gene: TRBV30
CDR3 protein: CAWSMRNGRSPLHF

J gene: TRBJ2-7
V gene: TRBV29-1
CDR3 protein: CSAGKRSSYEQYF

J gene: TRBJ2-1
V gene: TRBV29-1
CDR3 protein: CSVAEFSTYNEQFF

J gene: TRBJ1-6
V gene: TRBV18
CDR3 protein: CASSPRLQDNSPLHF

J gene: TRBJ2-4
V gene: TRBV6-5
CDR3 protein: CVSSYSARDPLAKNIQYF

J gene: TRBJ2-1
V gene: TRBV5-1
CDR3 protein: CASSYGLAGVFNEQFF

J gene: TRBJ1-2
V gene: TRBV21-1
CDR3 protein: CASSKRCGGGYTF

J gene: TRBJ2-7
V gene: TRBV10-3
CDR3 protein: CAISPSSGTAVYEQYF

J gene: TRBJ2-7
V gene: TRBV19
CDR3 protein: CASSMSEGLSYEQYF

J gene: TRBJ2-7
V gene: TRBV4-3
CDR3 protein: CASSPLAEGPYEQYF

J gene: TRBJ2-3
V gene: TRBV20-1
CDR3 protein: CSARRTSGVEDTQYF

J gene: TRBJ1-5
V gene: TRBV7-3
CDR3 protein: CASSPLGVNQPQHF

J gene: TRBJ1-1
V gene: TRBV29-1
CDR3 protein: CSVTDGSNTEAFF

J gene: TRBJ2-7
V gene: TRBV20-1
CDR3 protein: CSATRYRLAGRNHYEQYF

J gene: TRBJ1-4
V gene: TRBV4-3
CDR3 protein: CASSQDPSFNEKLFF

J gene: TRBJ1-2
V gene: TRBV7-9
CDR3 protein: CASSFAEVGYGYTF

J gene: TRBJ2-1
V gene: TRBV12-3/TRBV12-4
CDR3 protein: CASSPGLAGLSYNEQFF

J gene: TRBJ1-5
V gene: TRBV3-1
CDR3 protein: CASSQGGGSGNQPQHF

J gene: TRBJ2-1
V gene: TRBV7-2
CDR3 protein: CASSPPRVIHNEQFF

J gene: TRBJ1-2
V gene: TRBV11-2
CDR3 protein: CASSLVPPLLQGNYGYTF

J gene: TRBJ1-2
V gene: TRBV7-2
CDR3 protein: CASSGRQGNYGYTF

J gene: TRBJ1-3
V gene: TRBV2
CDR3 protein: CASSNHGQDSSGNTIYF

J gene: TRBJ1-5
V gene: TRBV27
CDR3 protein: CASSLSPGRGNQPQHF

J gene: TRBJ2-3
V gene: TRBV28
CDR3 protein: CASSEGGAWTDTQYF

J gene: TRBJ2-6
V gene: TRBV5-1
CDR3 protein: CASSLGGGANVLTF

J gene: TRBJ2-1
V gene: TRBV20-1
CDR3 protein: CRTSRNNEQFF

J gene: TRBJ2-1
V gene: TRBV10-2
CDR3 protein: CASRERESFNEQFF